The 28 T cell receptor beta chains below come from one sample, sequenced in a study of blood T cell repertoires in COVID-19. TCRdb's table, derived via immunoSEQ multiplex PCR, lists solely in-frame clones and lacks some. The sample consists of 55,000 to 75,000 clones, over 70% of them appearing once. The sequencing sample was made of peripheral blood. The receptors stem from a woman in her 70s with acute or convalescent COVID-19.

This chain connects TRBV29-1 to TRBJ2-6, with a tentative D call TRBD2 (5 bases). The V gene lost 6 bases and the J gene lost 4 bases, with 13 bases spanning the gap. The CDR3 extends over 14 amino acids. Germline CDR1 is SQVTM and CDR2 is ANQGSEA. CDR3: CSVADPGGANVLTF. CDR3 in DNA: TGCAGCGTAGCGGACCCCGGAGGGGCCAACGTCCTGACTTTC.

The chain recombines TRBV3-1 (or the pseudogene TRBV3-2) with TRBJ1-4; TRBD1 aligns across 11 bases. CDR1 and CDR2 (germline): LGHDT, YNNKEL (reference sequence). The CDR3 extends over 16 amino acids. V shed 1 base, J shed 6 bases, and the junction held 4 bases outside the gene matches. The DNA of the CDR3 is TGTGCCAGCAGCCAAGCGGCGGGACAGGGGGATGAAAAACTGTTTTTT. Its translation is CASSQAAGQGDEKLFF.

The chain joins TRBV28 to TRBJ1-2; tentative D call: TRBD1 (5 bases). Germline CDR1 is MDHEN and CDR2 is SYDVKM. V lost 5 bases, J lost 9 bases, and 19 bases lay in between. There are 14 residues in the CDR3. CDR3 DNA sequence: TGTGCCAGCAGTCTCCCCTCGAAGGGGTTGAGCTACACCTTC. Protein sequence: CASSLPSKGLSYTF.

This clone has just one count. This rearrangement joins TRBV19 to TRBJ2-3; 9 positions agree with TRBD1. The germline V gene has CDR1 LNHDA and CDR2 SQIVND (reference sequence). This CDR3 spans 13 amino acids. The V segment lost 3 bases and the J segment 9 bases; nucleotides outside the gene matches: 4. As DNA, the CDR3 is TGTGCCAGTAGTATCTCCGGGACAGGGACGCAGTATTTT. Residues: CASSISGTGTQYF.

The V gene is TRBV29-1, the J gene TRBJ1-5, with D possibly being TRBD1 (5 bases). V was trimmed by 3 bases and J by 6 bases, leaving 12 bases between them. The CDR3 is 13 residues long. Germline CDR1 reads SQVTM; CDR2 reads ANQGSEA. Here the CDR3 reads CSVEGQGSQPQHF. In DNA form, the CDR3 reads TGCAGCGTTGAGGGGCAGGGATCTCAGCCCCAGCATTTT.

The chain recombines TRBV28 with TRBJ2-2; the D is unclear. CDR3 size: 16 residues. Germline assignment: CDR1 MDHEN and CDR2 SYDVKM. The V end was cut by 1 base, the J end by 0 bases, with 9 bases between. The CDR3 DNA is TGTGCCAGCAGTTTATTACCAGGCTCGAACACCGGGGAGCTGTTTTTT. Its translation is CASSLLPGSNTGELFF.

The chain couples TRBV5-1 to TRBJ2-1, with 9 bases matching TRBD2. The CDR3 sequence is 18 residues long. The V gene's germline CDR1 is SGHRS and CDR2 YFSETQ. Trimming took 2 bases from V and 0 from J; bases not matched to a gene: 9. The CDR3 DNA reads TGCGCCAGCAGCTTAGGCGGACTAGCGTCAAGCTCCTACAATGAGCAGTTCTTC. It codes for CASSLGGLASSSYNEQFF.

The rearrangement joins TRBV15 to TRBJ2-5; 8 bases match TRBD1. The CDR3 has 16 amino acids. Unmatched junction bases numbered 7, after V lost 0 bases and J lost 4 bases. The germline V gene encodes CDR1 LNHNV and CDR2 YYDKDF (reference sequence). CDR3 DNA: TGTGCCACCAGCAGAGATCGGCAGGGGGCCTTAGAGACCCAGTACTTC. This codes for CATSRDRQGALETQYF.

The chain joins TRBV9 to TRBJ2-2; D might be TRBD2 (6 bases). CDR1 is SGDLS, CDR2 YYNGEE, per germline. The germline V and J ends were trimmed by 7 bases and 6 bases, with 16 bases remaining between them. This CDR3 region has 14 residues. CDR3 bases: TGTGCCAGCGGAGGGTCGACTACCCCCGGGGAGCTGTTTTTT. Residues: CASGGSTTPGELFF.

The chain employs TRBV5-1 and TRBJ2-3, with 12 bases fitting TRBD2. V was pared by 4 bases and J by 6 bases, with 3 bases of the junction left unmatched. Germline V gives CDR1 SGHRS, CDR2 YFSETQ. The CDR3 extends over 14 amino acids. The CDR3 here is CASSKGTSGDTQYF. Here the CDR3 DNA reads TGCGCCAGCAGCAAAGGGACTAGCGGGGATACGCAGTATTTT.

V is TRBV5-6 and J is TRBJ2-7; tentatively, D is TRBD1 (5 bases). The CDR3 length is 16 residues. Deletions cut 2 bases from V and 4 bases from J, with 19 bases between. Germline-derived CDR1 and CDR2 are SGHDT and YYEEEE. The chain's CDR3 is CASSLHQGSSQYEQYF. The CDR3 DNA is TGTGCCAGCAGCTTACATCAGGGTTCGAGCCAATACGAGCAGTACTTC.

This clone was seen more than once but under ten times. This chain links TRBV2 with TRBJ1-5; tentative D call: TRBD1 (5 bases). This CDR3 is built from 11 residues. CDR1 is SNHLY and CDR2 is FYNNEI in the germline V gene. The V gene lost 7 bases and the J gene lost 11 bases, with 12 bases spanning the gap. The CDR3 region is CASKGFKAQHF. The CDR3, as DNA: TGTGCCAGCAAGGGGTTCAAAGCCCAGCATTTT.

This chain connects TRBV9 to TRBJ2-7; 10 nucleotides line up with TRBD2. The V gene end was trimmed by 7 bases and the J gene end by 4 bases; junction bases not matched to a gene: 8. This CDR3 is 14 amino acids long. Germline CDR1 SGDLS, CDR2 YYNGEE. The CDR3 region is CASAPGTSVYEQYF. The DNA for the CDR3 is TGTGCCAGCGCTCCCGGGACTAGCGTTTACGAGCAGTACTTC.

This clone turned up a few times. The gene calls are TRBV11-2 and TRBJ2-1, with 10 bases fitting TRBD2. J was trimmed by 4 bases and V by 5 bases; bases with no gene match: 5. The CDR3 sequence is 15 residues long. CDR1 and CDR2 from the germline V gene are SGHAT and FQNNGV. The CDR3 is CASSLGLAVYNEQFF. The CDR3 nucleotides read TGTGCCAGCAGCCTCGGACTAGCGGTTTACAATGAGCAGTTCTTC.

This rearrangement joins TRBV6-5 to TRBJ2-7, with 8 bases identical to TRBD1. The V and J ends lost 6 bases and 6 bases, in that order; junction bases with no gene match: 10. The CDR3 runs 14 residues. Germline V lookup: CDR1 MNHEY, CDR2 SVGAGI. For the CDR3, the DNA is TGTGCCAGCAGCTCCGGAGCAGGGACAGGCGAGCAGTACTTC. Translating gives CASSSGAGTGEQYF.

The gene calls are TRBV6-5 and TRBJ2-7, with a possible D match to TRBD1 (5 bases). This CDR3 contains 13 residues. V gave up 2 bases and J gave up 3 bases, with 8 bases separating them. CDR1 is MNHEY and CDR2 is SVGAGI in the germline V gene. Here the CDR3 DNA reads TGTGCCAGCAGTTACGGGGCTCGCTACGAGCAGTACTTC. Its translation: CASSYGARYEQYF.

The chain is built from TRBV6-1 and TRBJ1-2; TRBD1 matches at 7 bases. From germline, CDR1 is MNHNS and CDR2 SASEGT. The CDR3 contains 17 residues. After removal of 1 base from V and 4 bases from J, the junction contained 12 bases not matched to a gene. The CDR3 DNA follows: TGTGCCAGCAGTGAAGTCCCCTCGGGACAGCGTTCCTATGGCTACACCTTC. It encodes CASSEVPSGQRSYGYTF.

This clone was detected only a few times. The V and J genes are TRBV19 and TRBJ1-1; D perhaps matches TRBD1 (5 bases). CDR1 is LNHDA, CDR2 SQIVND, per germline (reference sequence). V was clipped by 5 bases and J by 1 base, with 11 bases between them. The CDR3 covers 14 residues. The CDR3 here is CASSHGDRNTEAFF. The CDR3, as DNA: TGTGCCAGTAGTCACGGCGACAGGAACACTGAAGCTTTCTTT.

This CDR3 reads CASSAAGEDTQYF. CDR3 bases: TGCGCCAGCAGTGCAGCGGGAGAAGATACGCAGTATTTT. The chain couples TRBV10-1 to TRBJ2-3, with 8 bases lining up with TRBD2. J gave up 5 bases and V 4 bases, and 2 bases lay outside the gene matches. Germline loops: CDR1 WNHNN, CDR2 SYGVQD (reference sequence). The length of the CDR3 is 13 residues.

CDR3: CASSPSADFPRRQFF. In nucleotides, the CDR3 is TGTGCCAGCAGTCCCTCCGCGGACTTTCCTCGTCGGCAGTTCTTC. The chain uses TRBV7-2 and TRBJ2-1, with D perhaps matching TRBD2 (5 bases). V was trimmed by 6 bases and J by 12 bases, leaving 24 bases between them. CDR1 is SGHTA, CDR2 FQGNSA, per germline. The CDR3 runs to 15 residues. Together with reference TRBV7-2 and TRBJ2-1, the CDR3 gives the full variable domain: GAGVSQSPSNKVTEKGKDVELRCDPISGHTALYWYRQSLGQGLEFLIYFQGNSAPDKSGLPSDRFSAERTGGSVSTLTIQRTQQEDSAVYLCASSPSADFPRRQFFGPGTRLTVL.

This clone was detected a few times. The chain's CDR3 is CASSSGTGGIRTGELFF. Here the CDR3 DNA reads TGTGCCAGCAGCTCCGGGACAGGGGGAATACGCACCGGGGAGCTGTTTTTT. The chain uses TRBV7-2 and TRBJ2-2, with TRBD1 identical over 11 bases. Germline-derived CDR1 and CDR2 are SGHTA and FQGNSA. With 4 bases clipped from V and 4 bases from J, the junction kept 8 bases outside the gene matches. The CDR3 sequence is 17 residues long.

The V call is TRBV15, the J call TRBJ2-5; unclear D gene. This CDR3 has 15 residues. Germline values: CDR1 LNHNV, CDR2 YYDKDF (reference sequence). Deletions cut 4 bases from V and 4 bases from J, with 16 bases between. The CDR3 loop reads CATSIDDPRGETQYF. The DNA of the CDR3 is TGTGCCACCAGCATAGATGATCCGAGAGGAGAGACCCAGTACTTC.

This clone was counted only a few times. This chain uses TRBV5-5 with TRBJ1-2, with 9 positions matching TRBD1. Per the germline V gene, CDR1 is SGHKS and CDR2 is YYEKEE (reference sequence). J lost 4 bases, V lost 4 bases, and 5 bases had no gene match. There are 14 residues in the CDR3. The CDR3 coding sequence is TGTGCCAGCAGCGGGGGACAGGGAGGCTATGGCTACACCTTC. Protein product: CASSGGQGGYGYTF. The full variable domain, with the rest looked up from reference TRBV5-5 and TRBJ1-2, is DAGVTQSPTHLIKTRGQQVTLRCSPISGHKSVSWYQQVLGQGPQFIFQYYEKEERGRGNFPDRFSARQFPNYSSELNVNALLLGDSALYLCASSGGQGGYGYTFGSGTRLTVV.

This chain connects TRBV19 to TRBJ2-5; TRBD1 is a possible D gene (6 bases). Germline V gives CDR1 LNHDA, CDR2 SQIVND (reference sequence). The CDR3 covers 13 residues. V dropped 5 bases and J dropped 4 bases, with 11 bases sitting between them. The CDR3 nucleotides are TGTGCCAGTAGTTGGGGGCAGAGAGAGACCCAGTACTTC. This sequence encodes CASSWGQRETQYF.

This clone was counted between two and nine times. The junction differs from germline at one of its ends, possibly a read error. This chain connects TRBV14 to TRBJ2-7, with TRBD1 matching 9 bases. CDR1 and CDR2 from the germline V gene are SGHDN and FVKESK. The CDR3 runs to 13 residues. CDR3 nucleotide sequence: TGTGCCAGCAGCGATACTTACTTACAGGGGGCTTTATTC. Its translation is CASSDTYLQGALF.

This clone was observed a handful of times. V usage is TRBV5-1 and J usage is TRBJ1-2, with 9 bases matching TRBD1. The V gene's germline CDR1 is SGHRS and CDR2 YFSETQ. The CDR3 loop spans 16 amino acids. V gave up 0 bases and J gave up 4 bases; unmatched junction bases: 7. The CDR3 reads CASSLVGTGNFYGYTF. The CDR3 nucleotides are TGCGCCAGCAGCTTGGTAGGGACAGGGAATTTCTATGGCTACACCTTC.

Only a few counts were recorded for this clone. The rearrangement links TRBV6-1 to TRBJ1-1, with a tentative D call TRBD1 (5 bases). Deletions cut 1 base from V and 0 bases from J, with 12 bases between. The CDR3 is 16 amino acids. CDR1 and CDR2 from the germline V gene are MNHNS and SASEGT. The CDR3, as DNA: TGTGCCAGCAGTGAAGGCAGTCGGGGGGTGAACACTGAAGCTTTCTTT. This sequence encodes CASSEGSRGVNTEAFF.

DNA for the CDR3: TGTGCCAGCAGCCCCGGGGGGAGCTCCTACGAGCAGTACTTC. The encoded protein is CASSPGGSSYEQYF. The genes are TRBV7-6 and TRBJ2-7; TRBD2 aligns across 7 bases. V lost 5 bases, J lost 0 bases, and 4 bases stayed unmatched. Germline values: CDR1 SGHVS, CDR2 FNYEAQ. There are 14 residues in the CDR3.